Sequencing of this TCR beta chain was carried out in a study of blood T cell repertoires in COVID-19. Study at large: Sites in the United States, Italy and Spain provided acute and convalescent COVID-19 samples.

Shortly before study entry, within 2 weeks, exposed participants had met a COVID-19 case. The V end was cut by 1 base, the J end by 4 bases, with 8 bases between. This CDR3 contains 14 residues. CDR1 and CDR2 from the germline V gene are SGHTA and FQGNSA. Sequencing used immunoSEQ multiplex PCR; TCRdb keeps in-frame clones, though not all of them. The sample records 180,000 or so clones, approximately 80% being singletons. Sequenced input: PBMCs or T cells enriched from blood (not recorded which). The chain combines TRBV7-2 with TRBJ2-1; D remains ambiguous. The TCR was taken from a man in his sixties who had been exposed to COVID-19. The CDR3 sequence: CASSLDSRYNEQFF. CDR3 bases: TGTGCCAGCAGCTTAGATTCGAGGTACAATGAGCAGTTCTTC.